Shown below are 26 T cell receptor beta chains from a single sample sequenced in a study of control samples from healthy donors and cancer patients (TCRdb year 2020). Libraries came from the immunoSEQ multiplex PCR assay. TCRdb provides this immuneACCESS table in a form limited to in-frame rearrangements. Some clones are lacking; in checked studies, under half of them reflect an unresolved V gene, and why the rest are absent is not known. Here the sample has 100,000 to 150,000 clones; around 87% occur a single time. The ten largest account for over 7.5% of the sample. Sequencing input: blood. The source of these receptors is a man aged 35-49 years in good health.

This chain joins TRBV5-4 and TRBJ1-1; TRBD1 matches at 11 bases. The CDR3 spans 12 residues. From germline, CDR1 is SGHNT and CDR2 YYREEE (reference sequence). CDR3 nucleotide sequence: TGTGTTAGGACAGGGGGCTCCTTCGAAGCTTTCTTT. Residues: CVRTGGSFEAFF.

V and J are TRBV7-8 and TRBJ1-1; 8 nucleotides line up with TRBD1. The CDR3 has 17 residues. Germline trimming cut 1 base from V and 3 bases from J; bases unmatched to any gene: 10. Germline V gives CDR1 SGHVS, CDR2 FQNEAQ. DNA for the CDR3: TGTGCCAGCAGCTTAGGTGCAGGGGGCTATTGGGACACTGAAGCTTTCTTT. This encodes CASSLGAGGYWDTEAFF.

This clone was seen only once. The CDR3 sequence: CAWSVFGRNSSPLHF. Here the CDR3 DNA reads TGTGCCTGGAGTGTGTTCGGGCGGAATAGTTCACCCCTCCACTTT. The J gene is TRBJ1-6, the V gene TRBV30; D not certain. The germline V and J ends were trimmed by 0 bases and 9 bases, with 15 bases remaining between them. Germline values: CDR1 GTSNPN, CDR2 SVGIG (reference sequence). The CDR3 has 15 amino acids.

The chain joins TRBV5-4 to TRBJ2-3; 8 bases fit TRBD2. V shed 4 bases and J 7 bases; nucleotides not matched to a gene: 14. CDR1 SGHNT and CDR2 YYREEE come from the germline V gene (reference sequence). This CDR3 contains 16 residues. Written as DNA, the CDR3 is TGTGCCAGCAGCCCCGGGCCCGGGGGGGCGGGAAATACGCAGTATTTT. Translating gives CASSPGPGGAGNTQYF.

V is TRBV24-1 and J is TRBJ1-4; no clear D gene. V was shortened by 5 bases and J by 8 bases, with 17 bases between the two germline ends. The CDR3 is 15 residues long. The germline gives CDR1 KGHDR, CDR2 SFDVKD. CDR3 DNA sequence: TGTGCCACCAGTGGCCCCCAGGCCGGCGGCGAAAAACTGTTTTTT. This gives the protein CATSGPQAGGEKLFF.

The V call is TRBV10-2, the J call TRBJ2-7; TRBD2 matches at 15 bases. Germline V gene data show CDR1 as WSHSY and CDR2 as SAAADI. V shed 7 bases, J shed 7 bases, and the junction held 5 bases outside the gene matches. This CDR3 has 14 amino acids. CDR3 in DNA: TGCGCCAGCACCGGGACTAGCGGGGGGAGTGAGCAGTACTTC. Protein: CASTGTSGGSEQYF.

This chain uses TRBV5-1 with TRBJ2-1; TRBD2 matches at 7 bases. The CDR3 loop spans 14 amino acids. Germline V gene lookup returns CDR1 SGHRS and CDR2 YFSETQ. The ends lost 4 bases at V and 6 bases at J; junction bases unmatched: 7. The CDR3 region has the DNA TGCGCCAGCAGCCTTGGGTGGGGGGGCAATGAGCAGTTCTTC. This sequence encodes CASSLGWGGNEQFF.

This chain links TRBV25-1 with TRBJ1-4; possibly TRBD1 for D (5 bases). This CDR3 comprises 15 residues. CDR1 is MGHDK, CDR2 SYGVNS, per germline. V was pared by 4 bases and J by 5 bases, with 14 bases between. CDR3 coding DNA: TGTGCCAGCAGTGTAGACAGACTTGGGAATGAAAAACTGTTTTTT. Protein product: CASSVDRLGNEKLFF.

This sequence joins TRBV6-5 and TRBJ2-7; 8 bases are shared with TRBD1. V lost 5 bases, J lost 3 bases, and 6 bases stayed unmatched. Germline CDR1 is MNHEY and CDR2 is SVGAGI. The length of the CDR3 is 14 residues. The CDR3 region is CASSKGQVFYEQYF. The CDR3 coding sequence is TGTGCCAGCAGTAAGGGACAGGTTTTCTACGAGCAGTACTTC.

The chain combines TRBV29-1 with TRBJ2-2; D ambiguous. CDR3 length: 12 amino acids. Germline V lookup: CDR1 SQVTM, CDR2 ANQGSEA. Trimming cost V 0 bases and J 6 bases, with 5 bases left between them. CDR3 in amino acids: CSVEDRAGELFF. The CDR3 region has the DNA TGCAGCGTTGAAGATCGAGCCGGGGAGCTGTTTTTT.

This sequence joins TRBV7-9 and TRBJ2-5; TRBD2 is a possible D gene (5 bases). Germline values: CDR1 SEHNR, CDR2 FQNEAQ (reference sequence). V dropped 4 bases and J dropped 1 base, with 13 bases sitting between them. The CDR3 is 15 amino acids. The DNA of the CDR3 is TGTGCCAGCAGCTCTCTACCGGGGTTCCAAGAGACCCAGTACTTC. It specifies CASSSLPGFQETQYF.

This chain links TRBV21-1 with TRBJ1-1; the table's D call, TRBD1, was not checked against the DNA. TRBV21-1 is a pseudogene segment. The CDR3 length is 14 residues. CDR3 sequence: CASSKVTANTEAFF. In DNA form, the CDR3 reads TGTGCCAGCAGCAAAGTCACAGCGAACACTGAAGCTTTCTTT.

The chain couples TRBV3-1 (or the pseudogene TRBV3-2) to TRBJ2-1, with 7 bases aligning to TRBD2. V was pared by 4 bases and J by 4 bases, with 7 bases of the junction left unmatched. The CDR3 totals 15 residues. CDR1 and CDR2 from the germline V gene are LGHDT and YNNKEL (reference sequence). CDR3 nucleotides: TGTGCCAGCAGCCTAGGGAGCGGGGCGTACAATGAGCAGTTCTTC. Its protein is CASSLGSGAYNEQFF.

This rearrangement joins TRBV6-1 to TRBJ1-2; 8 bases line up with TRBD1. Germline loops: CDR1 MNHNS, CDR2 SASEGT. V lost 4 bases, J lost 2 bases, and 9 bases stayed unmatched. The CDR3 contains 16 residues. CDR3 nucleotides: TGTGCCAGCAGTGCCCAGGGGGCTAGGGGAAACTATGGCTACACCTTC. Translated: CASSAQGARGNYGYTF.

The V call is TRBV18, the J call TRBJ2-3; D perhaps matches TRBD1 (6 bases). The germline V and J ends were trimmed by 3 bases and 6 bases, with 7 bases remaining between them. This CDR3 comprises 12 residues. Germline V lookup: CDR1 KGHSH, CDR2 LQKENI. In DNA, the CDR3 is TGTGCCAGCTCACCCGACAGGGATACGCAGTATTTT. Amino acid sequence: CASSPDRDTQYF.

The gene calls are TRBV5-1 and TRBJ1-1; D gene unclear. This CDR3 has 16 amino acids. V lost 0 bases and J lost 0, with 12 bases in between. Germline lookup yields CDR1 SGHRS and CDR2 YFSETQ. CDR3 nucleotide sequence: TGCGCCAGCAGCTTGGTTGGAGGGTTAATGAACACTGAAGCTTTCTTT. Protein sequence: CASSLVGGLMNTEAFF.

The rearrangement links TRBV11-3 to TRBJ1-2; D is ambiguous. V was cut by 0 bases and J by 7 bases, with 6 bases left in between. CDR3 length: 12 residues. Germline CDR1 and CDR2: SGHNT and YENEEA. As DNA, the CDR3 is TGTGCCAGCAGCTTAGACGAACGTGGCTACACCTTC. Residues: CASSLDERGYTF.

The sample holds one count of this clone. This chain links TRBV5-1 with TRBJ2-3; D is unclear. V was cut by 9 bases and J by 5 bases, with 16 bases left in between. This CDR3 comprises 13 residues. Germline CDR1 is SGHRS and CDR2 is YFSETQ. The CDR3, as DNA: TGCGCCACCGGGCATTCACCGGTAGATACGCAGTATTTT. Protein: CATGHSPVDTQYF.

J is TRBJ2-5 and V is TRBV25-1; 9 positions agree with TRBD1. This CDR3 has 16 residues. The ends lost 7 bases at V and 2 bases at J; junction bases unmatched: 11. Germline values: CDR1 MGHDK, CDR2 SYGVNS. As DNA, the CDR3 is TGTGCCAGCACTACAAGGGACAGGGTGGGGCAAGAGACCCAGTACTTC. Its translation is CASTTRDRVGQETQYF.

The chain is built from TRBV6-2 or TRBV6-3 and TRBJ1-2, with a weak D call TRBD1 (6 bases). Germline CDR1 MNHEY, CDR2 SVGEGT. This CDR3 comprises 15 residues. V was pared by 6 bases and J by 7 bases, with 21 bases between. In nucleotides, the CDR3 is TGTGCCAGCAGCCTATCGATCGCCAGGGGTGGTGGCTACACCTTC. Translating it yields CASSLSIARGGGYTF.

The V gene is TRBV5-5, the J gene TRBJ2-7; no definite D call. V shed 4 bases and J shed 3 bases, with 8 bases lying between them. The CDR3 sequence is 12 residues long. The germline V gene encodes CDR1 SGHKS and CDR2 YYEKEE (reference sequence). CDR3: CASSQWGYEQYF. DNA of the CDR3: TGTGCCAGCAGCCAGTGGGGCTACGAGCAGTACTTC.

The chain employs TRBV19 and TRBJ2-7, with a weak D call TRBD1 (6 bases). The germline V and J ends were trimmed by 5 bases and 7 bases, with 12 bases remaining between them. CDR3 size: 12 residues. The germline V gene has CDR1 LNHDA and CDR2 SQIVND (reference sequence). The CDR3 DNA reads TGTGCCAGTAGTCCGACAGGTGGGGAGCAGTACTTC. Residues: CASSPTGGEQYF.

The rearrangement joins TRBV27 to TRBJ2-7; TRBD1 is a possible D gene (5 bases). The V and J ends lost 8 bases and 7 bases respectively, with 24 bases between them. CDR1 MNHEY and CDR2 SMNVEV come from the germline V gene (reference sequence). The CDR3 length is 15 residues. The CDR3 DNA reads as TGTGCCAGCCTTTGCAAGGGGCCGGGTCAGGAGGAGCAGTACTTC. Its protein product is CASLCKGPGQEEQYF.

The gene calls are TRBV7-3 and TRBJ2-1; no definite D call. Trimming shortened V by 5 bases and J by 5 bases, and 10 bases separated the two germline ends. This CDR3 is built from 13 residues. Germline-derived CDR1 and CDR2 are SGHTA and FQGTGA. CDR3 sequence: CASSPGPNNEQFF. CDR3 DNA sequence: TGTGCCAGCAGCCCCGGACCGAACAATGAGCAGTTCTTC.

The chain couples TRBV4-3 to TRBJ1-6; D uncertain. Trimming removed 4 bases from V and 7 bases from J, with 17 bases in between. The CDR3 covers 16 residues. Germline values: CDR1 LGHNA, CDR2 YSLEER. CDR3 sequence reads: CASSPGWGGGNSPLHF. The CDR3 bases are TGCGCCAGCAGCCCTGGATGGGGTGGCGGGAATTCACCCCTCCACTTT.

This CDR3 is CSVAPDRTYNEQFF. In DNA, the CDR3 is TGCAGCGTTGCCCCCGACAGAACCTACAATGAGCAGTTCTTC. The genes are TRBV29-1 and TRBJ2-1; tentative D call: TRBD1 (5 bases). Trimming stripped 4 bases from V and 2 bases from J, with 12 bases between. Germline-derived CDR1 and CDR2 are SQVTM and ANQGSEA. The CDR3 length is 14 residues.